Listed here are 6 T cell receptor beta chains from one sample, sequenced in a study of T-cell memory formation after mild COVID-19. In TCRdb, the 5' RACE reads were re-called with MiXCR into one record per CDR3 protein. The data show some 150,000 distinct CDR3 sequences, 14% to 15% seen once. Sequencing was carried out using PBMCs or a T cell subset sorted from them (not recorded which). The receptors here all came from an adult woman who had mild COVID-19 (a few samples of this study predate the infection). Cell type and time point are not known.

The chain is built from TRBV4-1 and TRBJ1-1, with D perhaps matching TRBD1 (5 bases). Germline V gives CDR1 MGHRA, CDR2 YSYEKL. This CDR3 comprises 13 residues. V was clipped by 1 base and J by 10 bases, with 13 bases between them. CDR3 protein: CASSQGRTQGAFF. Here the CDR3 DNA reads TGCGCCAGCAGCCAAGGACGGACCCAGGGAGCTTTCTTT.

The chain is built from TRBV27 and TRBJ2-7, with TRBD1 identical over 9 bases. V lost 6 bases, J lost 5 bases, and 8 bases stayed unmatched. Germline CDR1 reads MNHEY; CDR2 reads SMNVEV (reference sequence). This CDR3 region has 14 residues. CDR3 loop: CASRLRDRDDEQYF. DNA for the CDR3: TGTGCCAGCAGGCTCCGGGACAGGGATGACGAGCAGTACTTC.

V and J are TRBV7-9 and TRBJ2-2; D possibly corresponds to TRBD1 (5 bases). CDR3 length equals 17 residues. V shed 0 bases and J shed 0 bases, with 11 bases lying between them. The germline CDR1 and CDR2 sequences are SEHNR and FQNEAQ (reference sequence). The CDR3 nucleotides read TGTGCCAGCAGCTTAGCGGTGGGGCTACCGAACACCGGGGAGCTGTTTTTT. Its translation: CASSLAVGLPNTGELFF.

The chain joins TRBV9 to TRBJ2-7; possibly TRBD1 or TRBD2 for D (5 bases each). V gave up 0 bases and J gave up 6 bases, with 22 bases separating them. The CDR3 has 17 residues. Germline V lookup: CDR1 SGDLS, CDR2 YYNGEE. In DNA, the CDR3 is TGTGCCAGCAGCGTAGGTGCTACTATAGGGGAGCGCTTCGAGCAGTACTTC. The encoded protein is CASSVGATIGERFEQYF.

J is TRBJ1-5 and V is TRBV7-9; D call uncertain. CDR3 length equals 15 residues. The ends were cut back, 5 bases at V and 3 bases at J, with 14 bases in the middle. Germline CDR1 SEHNR, CDR2 FQNEAQ (reference sequence). The CDR3 region is CASSQGISFNQPQHF. The CDR3 DNA reads TGTGCCAGCAGCCAAGGGATCAGTTTCAATCAGCCCCAGCATTTT.

This rearrangement joins TRBV2 to TRBJ2-2, with 10 bases identical to TRBD1. Losses at the gene ends were 6 bases for V and 0 bases for J; bases not matched to a gene: 7. CDR3 length: 17 amino acids. CDR1 and CDR2 (germline): SNHLY, FYNNEI. The DNA for the CDR3 is TGTGCCAGCAGGCGGGACAGGGGCCCTGCGAACACCGGGGAGCTGTTTTTT. Protein sequence: CASRRDRGPANTGELFF. Filled out from reference TRBV2 and TRBJ2-2, the complete variable domain reads EPEVTQTPSHQVTQMGQEVILRCVPISNHLYFYWYRQILGQKVEFLVSFYNNEISEKSEIFDDQFSVERPDGSNFTLKIRSTKLEDSAMYFCASRRDRGPANTGELFFGEGSRLTVL.